This TCR beta chain was identified in a study of T cell repertoires in cytomegalovirus infection. Study-wide findings and caveats: The cumulative frequency of public TCR beta families distinguished individuals who carried CMV together with the relevant HLA. The study found HLA-C-restricted CMV-specific TCR beta clonotypes dominating the ex vivo response.

In germline, CDR1 is MNHEY, CDR2 SMNVEV (reference sequence). J was trimmed by 7 bases and V by 3 bases; bases with no gene match: 4. The CDR3 totals 15 residues. TCRdb processed the reads anew with MiXCR; each CDR3 protein has one entry. The sample has 740,000 or so distinct CDR3 sequences, about a third seen once. This clonotype was seen only a few times. Antigen specificity is unknown. The sample taken for sequencing was PBMCs. The chain links TRBV27 to TRBJ1-6; 9 bases fit TRBD1. This sequence was found in a human donor in good health (CMV status not recorded). Some clones in this sample may be carry-over from other donors' samples. Here the CDR3 DNA reads TGTGCCAGCAGTTTCCGGACAGGGGCCAATTCACCCCTCCACTTT. It translates to CASSFRTGANSPLHF.